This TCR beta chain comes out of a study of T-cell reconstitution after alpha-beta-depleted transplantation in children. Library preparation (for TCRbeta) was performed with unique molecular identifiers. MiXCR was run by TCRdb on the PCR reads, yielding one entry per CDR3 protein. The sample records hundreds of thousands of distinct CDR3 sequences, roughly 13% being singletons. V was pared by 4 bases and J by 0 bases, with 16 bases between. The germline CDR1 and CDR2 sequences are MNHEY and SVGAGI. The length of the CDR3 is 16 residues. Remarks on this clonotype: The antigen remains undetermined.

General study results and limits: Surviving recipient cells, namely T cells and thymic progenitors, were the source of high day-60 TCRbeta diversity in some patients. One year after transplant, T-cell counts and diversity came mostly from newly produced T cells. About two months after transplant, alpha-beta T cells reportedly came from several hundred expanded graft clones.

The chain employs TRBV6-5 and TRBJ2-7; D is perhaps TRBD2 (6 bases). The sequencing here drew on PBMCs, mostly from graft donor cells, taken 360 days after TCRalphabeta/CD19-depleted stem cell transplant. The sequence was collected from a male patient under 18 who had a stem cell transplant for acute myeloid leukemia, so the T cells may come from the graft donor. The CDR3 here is CASSSPGLLGSYEQYF. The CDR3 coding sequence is TGTGCCAGCAGTTCGCCGGGACTCCTGGGCTCCTACGAGCAGTACTTC.